This T cell receptor beta chain was observed in a study of identical twins. The study's findings and limits: For cord blood, abundant beta clonotypes had fewer insertions, unlike memory repertoires, which showed none.

The CDR3 spans 15 residues. Germline-derived CDR1 and CDR2 are SGHRS and YFSETQ. The junction had 10 bases not matched to a gene; V was cut back by 4 bases and J by 7 bases. Template switching introduced a universal primer site, and the cDNA bore unique molecular identifiers. TCRdb recomputed calls from the 5' RACE reads with MiXCR, one row per CDR3 protein. The sample includes 430,000 or so distinct CDR3 sequences, approximately 24% seen only once; the top ten take about 2.7%. Turning to this clonotype: As yet, its antigen is unknown.

This same sample was also taken into another study, of T cells expressing NK-cell markers. From that second work: Sorted CD3+CD56+NKG2C+, CD3+CD56+NKG2C- and CD3+CD56-NKG2C+ T cells supplied TCR beta repertoires.

The V and J genes are TRBV5-1 and TRBJ2-3, with 9 bases matching TRBD2. This clonotype was sampled from a woman between 18 and 30 years old in good health. Sequencing was carried out using CD4+ T cells sorted from blood. For the CDR3, the DNA is TGCGCCAGCAGCCCTGGGACTAGCACGGTACATACGCAGTATTTT. This gives the protein CASSPGTSTVHTQYF.